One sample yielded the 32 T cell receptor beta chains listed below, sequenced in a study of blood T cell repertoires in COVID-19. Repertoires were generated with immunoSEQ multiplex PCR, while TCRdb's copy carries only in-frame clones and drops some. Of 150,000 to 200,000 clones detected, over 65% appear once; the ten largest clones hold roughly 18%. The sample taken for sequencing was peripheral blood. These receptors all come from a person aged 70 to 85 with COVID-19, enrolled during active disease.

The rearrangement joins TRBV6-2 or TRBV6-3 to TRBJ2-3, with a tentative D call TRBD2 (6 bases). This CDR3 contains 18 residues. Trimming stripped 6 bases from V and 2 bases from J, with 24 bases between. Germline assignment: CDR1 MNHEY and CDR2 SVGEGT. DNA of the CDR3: TGTGCCAGCAGCCCACCCCTCTTTCGGGGGAGCTACACAGATACGCAGTATTTT. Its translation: CASSPPLFRGSYTDTQYF.

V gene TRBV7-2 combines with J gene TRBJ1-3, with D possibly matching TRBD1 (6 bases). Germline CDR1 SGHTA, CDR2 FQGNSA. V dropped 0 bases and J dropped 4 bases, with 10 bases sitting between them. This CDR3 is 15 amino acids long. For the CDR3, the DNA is TGTGCCAGCAGCTTAGCTGGTGGACAGGGAAACACCATATATTTT. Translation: CASSLAGGQGNTIYF. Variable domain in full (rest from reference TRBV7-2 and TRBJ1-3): GAGVSQSPSNKVTEKGKDVELRCDPISGHTALYWYRQSLGQGLEFLIYFQGNSAPDKSGLPSDRFSAERTGGSVSTLTIQRTQQEDSAVYLCASSLAGGQGNTIYFGEGSWLTVV.

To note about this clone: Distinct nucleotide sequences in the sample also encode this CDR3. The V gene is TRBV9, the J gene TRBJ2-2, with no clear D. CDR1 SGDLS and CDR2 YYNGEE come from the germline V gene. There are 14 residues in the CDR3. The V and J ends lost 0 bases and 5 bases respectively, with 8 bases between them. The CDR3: CASSVVSGTGELFF. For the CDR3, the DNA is TGTGCCAGCAGCGTAGTGTCCGGGACCGGGGAGCTGTTTTTT.

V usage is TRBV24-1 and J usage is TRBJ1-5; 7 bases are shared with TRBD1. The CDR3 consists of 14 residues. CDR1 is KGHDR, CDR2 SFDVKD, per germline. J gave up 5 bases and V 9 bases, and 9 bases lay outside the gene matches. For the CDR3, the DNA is TGTGCCACCTCAGACAGGGTGTGGGATCAGCCCCAGCATTTT. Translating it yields CATSDRVWDQPQHF.

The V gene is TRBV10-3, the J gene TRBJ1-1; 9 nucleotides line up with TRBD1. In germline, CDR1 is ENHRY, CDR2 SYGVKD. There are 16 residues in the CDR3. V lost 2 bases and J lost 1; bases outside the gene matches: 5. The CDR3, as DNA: TGTGCCATCAGTGAGCGACAACAGGGGGCGAACACTGAAGCTTTCTTT. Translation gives CAISERQQGANTEAFF.

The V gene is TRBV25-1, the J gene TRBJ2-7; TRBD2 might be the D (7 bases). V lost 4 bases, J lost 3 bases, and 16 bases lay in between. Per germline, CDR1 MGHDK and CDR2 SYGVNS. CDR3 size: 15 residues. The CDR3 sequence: CASSAEGGNFYEQYF. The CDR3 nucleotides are TGTGCCAGCAGTGCGGAGGGGGGGAATTTCTACGAGCAGTACTTC.

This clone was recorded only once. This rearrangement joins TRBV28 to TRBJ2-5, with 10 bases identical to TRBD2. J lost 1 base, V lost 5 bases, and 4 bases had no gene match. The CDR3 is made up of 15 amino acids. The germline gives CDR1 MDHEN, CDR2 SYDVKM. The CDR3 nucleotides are TGTGCCAGCAGTCGGCTAGCGGGGGCCCAAGAGACCCAGTACTTC. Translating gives CASSRLAGAQETQYF.

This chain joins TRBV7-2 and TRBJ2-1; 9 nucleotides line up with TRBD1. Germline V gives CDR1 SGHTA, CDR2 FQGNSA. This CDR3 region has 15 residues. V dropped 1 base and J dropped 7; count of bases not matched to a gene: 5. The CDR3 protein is CASSLVGTGTNEQFF. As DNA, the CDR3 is TGTGCCAGCAGCTTAGTCGGGACAGGGACGAATGAGCAGTTCTTC.

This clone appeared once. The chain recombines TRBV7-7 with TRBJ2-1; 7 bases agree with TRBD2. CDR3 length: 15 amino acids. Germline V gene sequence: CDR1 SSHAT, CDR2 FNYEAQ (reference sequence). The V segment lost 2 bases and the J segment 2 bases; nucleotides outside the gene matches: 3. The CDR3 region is CASSLREGPYNEQFF. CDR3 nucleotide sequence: TGTGCCAGCAGCTTAAGGGAGGGGCCCTACAATGAGCAGTTCTTC.

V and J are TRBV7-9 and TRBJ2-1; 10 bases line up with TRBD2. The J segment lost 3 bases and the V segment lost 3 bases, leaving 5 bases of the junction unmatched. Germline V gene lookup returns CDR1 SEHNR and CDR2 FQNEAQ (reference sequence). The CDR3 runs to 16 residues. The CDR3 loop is CASSFSGGIYYNEQFF. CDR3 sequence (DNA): TGTGCCAGCAGCTTTAGCGGGGGGATTTACTACAATGAGCAGTTCTTC.

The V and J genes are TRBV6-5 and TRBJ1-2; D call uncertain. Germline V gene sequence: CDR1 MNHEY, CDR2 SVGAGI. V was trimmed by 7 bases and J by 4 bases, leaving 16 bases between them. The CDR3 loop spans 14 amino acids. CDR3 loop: CASTRDGVSYGYTF. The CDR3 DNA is TGTGCCAGCACACGTGACGGGGTATCCTATGGCTACACCTTC.

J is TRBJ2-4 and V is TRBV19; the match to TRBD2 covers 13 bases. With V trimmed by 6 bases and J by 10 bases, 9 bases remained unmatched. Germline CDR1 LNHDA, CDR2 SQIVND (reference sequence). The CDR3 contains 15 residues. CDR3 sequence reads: CASRTSGLAGRIQYF. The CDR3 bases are TGTGCCAGTAGGACATCGGGACTAGCGGGGCGGATTCAGTACTTC.

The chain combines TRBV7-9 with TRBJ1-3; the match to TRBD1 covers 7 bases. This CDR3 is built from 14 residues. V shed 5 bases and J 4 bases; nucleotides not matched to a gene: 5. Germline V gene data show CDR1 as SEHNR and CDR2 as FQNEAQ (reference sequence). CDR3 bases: TGTGCCAGCAGCGTCGCAGGGGGAGGAAACACCATATATTTT. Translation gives CASSVAGGGNTIYF.

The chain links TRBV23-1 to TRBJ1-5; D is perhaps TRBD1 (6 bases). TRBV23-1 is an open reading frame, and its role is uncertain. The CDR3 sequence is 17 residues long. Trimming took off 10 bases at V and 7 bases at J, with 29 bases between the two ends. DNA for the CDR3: TGCGCCAACGACCCGAGGGCAGGGGCTTCACGGAAACAGCCCCAGCATTTT. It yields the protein CANDPRAGASRKQPQHF.

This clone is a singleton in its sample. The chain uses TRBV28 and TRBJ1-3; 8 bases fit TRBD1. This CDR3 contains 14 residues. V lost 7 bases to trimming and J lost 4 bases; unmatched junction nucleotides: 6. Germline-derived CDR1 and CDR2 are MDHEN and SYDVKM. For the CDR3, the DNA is TGTGCCAGCACCCAGGGGGCGAGAGGAAACACCATATATTTT. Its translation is CASTQGARGNTIYF. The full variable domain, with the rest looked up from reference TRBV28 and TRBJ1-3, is DVKVTQSSRYLVKRTGEKVFLECVQDMDHENMFWYRQDPGLGLRLIYFSYDVKMKEKGDIPEGYSVSREKKERFSLILESASTNQTSMYLCASTQGARGNTIYFGEGSWLTVV.

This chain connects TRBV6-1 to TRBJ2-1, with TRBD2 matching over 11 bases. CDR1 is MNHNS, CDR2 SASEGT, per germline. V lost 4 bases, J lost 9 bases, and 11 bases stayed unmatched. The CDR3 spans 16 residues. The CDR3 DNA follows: TGTGCCAGCAGTGGTAACCGACTAGCGGGATCTATTGAGCAGTTCTTC. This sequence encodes CASSGNRLAGSIEQFF.

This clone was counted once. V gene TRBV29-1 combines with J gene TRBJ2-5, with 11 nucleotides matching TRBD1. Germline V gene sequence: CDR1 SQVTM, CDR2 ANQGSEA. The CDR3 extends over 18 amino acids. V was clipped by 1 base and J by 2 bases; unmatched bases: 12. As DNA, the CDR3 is TGCAGCGTTGAAGCGGGGACAGGGGGTCATCAACTTCAAGAGACCCAGTACTTC. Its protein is CSVEAGTGGHQLQETQYF.

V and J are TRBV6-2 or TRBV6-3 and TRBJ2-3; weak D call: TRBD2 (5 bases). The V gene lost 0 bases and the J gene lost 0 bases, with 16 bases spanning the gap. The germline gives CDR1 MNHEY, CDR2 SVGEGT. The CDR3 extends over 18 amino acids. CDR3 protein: CASSYSRWAGPSTDTQYF. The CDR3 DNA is TGTGCCAGCAGTTACTCGAGGTGGGCGGGTCCTAGCACAGATACGCAGTATTTT.

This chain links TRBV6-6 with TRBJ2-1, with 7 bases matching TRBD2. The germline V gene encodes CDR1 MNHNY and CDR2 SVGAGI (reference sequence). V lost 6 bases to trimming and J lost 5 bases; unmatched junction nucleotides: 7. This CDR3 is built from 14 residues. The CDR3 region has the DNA TGTGCCAGCAGCCGCCGGGACTACAACAATGAGCAGTTCTTC. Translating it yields CASSRRDYNNEQFF.

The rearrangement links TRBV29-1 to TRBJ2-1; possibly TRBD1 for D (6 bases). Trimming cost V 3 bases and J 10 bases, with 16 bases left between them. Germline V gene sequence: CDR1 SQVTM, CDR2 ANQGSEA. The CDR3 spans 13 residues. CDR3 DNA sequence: TGCAGCGTTGAGGGCTCAGGGGAAGACGAGCAGTTCTTC. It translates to CSVEGSGEDEQFF.

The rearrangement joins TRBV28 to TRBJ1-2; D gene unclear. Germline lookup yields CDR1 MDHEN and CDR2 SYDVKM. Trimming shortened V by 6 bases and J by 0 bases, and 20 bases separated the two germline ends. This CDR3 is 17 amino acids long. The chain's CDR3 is CASRLELRLPANYGYTF. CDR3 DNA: TGTGCCAGCAGATTAGAACTCCGCCTCCCCGCTAACTATGGCTACACCTTC.

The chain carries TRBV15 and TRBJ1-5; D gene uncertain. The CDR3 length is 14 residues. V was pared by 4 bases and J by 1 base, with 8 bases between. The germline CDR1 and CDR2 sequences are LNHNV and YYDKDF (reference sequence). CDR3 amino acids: CATSKRGSNQPQHF. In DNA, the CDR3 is TGTGCCACCAGCAAACGAGGAAGCAATCAGCCCCAGCATTTT.

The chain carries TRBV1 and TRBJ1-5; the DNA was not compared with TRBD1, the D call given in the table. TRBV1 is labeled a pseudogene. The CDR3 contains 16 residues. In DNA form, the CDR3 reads TGCACCAGCACTCCATTACAGGGGGAAGGTCGGCAGCCCCAGCATTTT. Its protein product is CTSTPLQGEGRQPQHF.

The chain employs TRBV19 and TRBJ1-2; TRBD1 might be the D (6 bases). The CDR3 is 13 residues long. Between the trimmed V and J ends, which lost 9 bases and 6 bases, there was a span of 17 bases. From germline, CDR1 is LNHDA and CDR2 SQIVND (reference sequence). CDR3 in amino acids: CASRRTESNGYTF. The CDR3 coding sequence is TGTGCCAGCCGCCGGACAGAATCGAATGGCTACACCTTC.

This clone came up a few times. The CDR3 DNA reads as TGTGCCATCAGTGACAGAACTGAAGCTTTCTTT. It translates to CAISDRTEAFF. The J gene is TRBJ1-1, the V gene TRBV10-3, with D hard to call. Trimming removed 3 bases at V and 5 bases at J, with 4 bases between. The V gene's germline CDR1 is ENHRY and CDR2 SYGVKD. This CDR3 region has 11 residues.

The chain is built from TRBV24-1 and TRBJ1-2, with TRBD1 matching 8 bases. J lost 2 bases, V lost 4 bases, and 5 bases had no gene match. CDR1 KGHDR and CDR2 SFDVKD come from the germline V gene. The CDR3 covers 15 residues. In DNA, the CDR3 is TGTGCCACCAGTGACCCGGGACAGGCAAACTATGGCTACACCTTC. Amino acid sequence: CATSDPGQANYGYTF.

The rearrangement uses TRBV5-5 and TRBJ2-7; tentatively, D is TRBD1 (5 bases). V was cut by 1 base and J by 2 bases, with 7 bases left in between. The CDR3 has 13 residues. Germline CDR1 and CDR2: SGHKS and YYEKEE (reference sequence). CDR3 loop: CASSLQGTYEQYF. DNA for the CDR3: TGTGCCAGCAGCTTGCAGGGAACCTACGAGCAGTACTTC.

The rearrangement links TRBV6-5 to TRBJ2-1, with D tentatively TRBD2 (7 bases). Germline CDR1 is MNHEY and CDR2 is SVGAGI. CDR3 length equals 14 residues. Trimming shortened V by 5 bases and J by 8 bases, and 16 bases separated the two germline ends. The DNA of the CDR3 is TGTGCCAGCAGTCGCCGAGGGGGAGGGGATGAGCAGTTCTTC. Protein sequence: CASSRRGGGDEQFF.

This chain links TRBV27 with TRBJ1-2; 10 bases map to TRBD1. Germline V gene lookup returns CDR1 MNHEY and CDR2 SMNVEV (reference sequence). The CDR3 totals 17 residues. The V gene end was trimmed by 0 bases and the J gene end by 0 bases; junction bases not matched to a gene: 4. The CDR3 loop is CASSLSQGTGANYGYTF. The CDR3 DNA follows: TGTGCCAGCAGTTTATCCCAGGGGACAGGGGCTAACTATGGCTACACCTTC.

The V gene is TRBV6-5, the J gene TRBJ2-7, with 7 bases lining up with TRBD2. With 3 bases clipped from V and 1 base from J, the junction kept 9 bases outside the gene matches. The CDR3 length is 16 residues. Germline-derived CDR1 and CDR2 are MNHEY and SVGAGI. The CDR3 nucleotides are TGTGCCAGCAGTTATGCTGAACTAGCGACATCCTACGAGCAGTACTTC. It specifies CASSYAELATSYEQYF.

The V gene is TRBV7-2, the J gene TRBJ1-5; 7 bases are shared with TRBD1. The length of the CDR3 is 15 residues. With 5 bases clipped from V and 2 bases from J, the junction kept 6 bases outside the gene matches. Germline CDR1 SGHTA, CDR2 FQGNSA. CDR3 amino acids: CASSPTGDGNQPQHF. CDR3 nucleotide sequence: TGTGCCAGCAGCCCAACAGGGGATGGCAATCAGCCCCAGCATTTT.

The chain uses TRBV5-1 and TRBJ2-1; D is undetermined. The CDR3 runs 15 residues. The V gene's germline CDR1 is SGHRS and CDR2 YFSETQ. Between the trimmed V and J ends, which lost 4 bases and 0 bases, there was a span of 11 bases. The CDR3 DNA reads TGCGCCAGCAGCCCAACATTACGCTCCTACAATGAGCAGTTCTTC. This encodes CASSPTLRSYNEQFF.